This T cell receptor beta chain emerged from a study of blood T cell repertoires in COVID-19. Study-level background: Samples of COVID-19 (acute and convalescent) were obtained from the United States, Italy and Spain. Nucleic acid was either cDNA or gDNA, and it came from T cells, B-cell-depleted T cells, or PBMCs.

CDR3 length equals 18 residues. CDR1 is SGHDN, CDR2 FVKESK, per germline. Between the trimmed V and J ends, which lost 0 bases and 3 bases, there was a span of 18 bases. As processed by the authors: Reference gene primer amplification gave nucleated cell count estimates. The data were produced by immunoSEQ multiplex PCR, yet TCRdb's version contains in-frame clones alone and is incomplete. That table furnishes V, J and clone size, whereas the DNA furnished D and trimming. The data hold over 200,000 clones, with roughly 80% observed a single time. Sequenced: peripheral blood. The receptor was derived from a human donor in a cohort sampled during active COVID-19. The chain links TRBV14 to TRBJ2-1, with a tentative D call TRBD1 (6 bases). The DNA of the CDR3 is TGTGCCAGCAGCCAAGATGTTGGCAGGGGCCCTCTCTACAATGAGCAGTTCTTC. Its protein is CASSQDVGRGPLYNEQFF.